Listed below are T cell receptor beta chains from one sample, sequenced in a study of shared clonotypes between healthy human individuals. Libraries were prepared by immunoSEQ multiplex PCR; TCRdb keeps only in-frame clonotypes and omits some of them. Of millions of clones listed, more than 85% were seen once; the top ten hold 0.39%. Sequencing was carried out using naive CD4+ T cells from PBMCs. The source is a young man in good health. Some clones in this sample may be carry-over from other donors' samples. Both conserved end residues are part of each CDR3. A D gene is named only where the DNA matches it firmly. Size values are once, few and many counts, or a class for expanded clones, and some rows have none.

CDR3nt	CDR3aa	d_gene	abundance	v_gene	j_gene
TGTGCCAGCAGCTTAGTTCAGCAGACCACTGAAGCTTTCTTT	CASSLVQQTTEAFF	-	-	TRBV7-9	TRBJ1-1
TGTGCCAGCAGTCTGGGGACAGGAGGGGTTGGCTACACCTTC	CASSLGTGGVGYTF	TRBD1	-	TRBV6-1	TRBJ1-2
TGTGCCACCAGCAGAGGGTCCTCTGGGGCCAACGTCCTGACTTTC	CATSRGSSGANVLTF	-	-	TRBV15	TRBJ2-6
TGTGCCAGCAGGCACCGGGACAGCGACAATGAGCAGTTCTTC	CASRHRDSDNEQFF	TRBD1	-	TRBV5-4	TRBJ2-1
TGTGCCAGCCAGGGGGGGTCGGACACTGAAGCTTTCTTT	CASQGGSDTEAFF	TRBD1	-	TRBV7-9	TRBJ1-1
TGTGCCAGCAGTGCGGGACAGGGGGACGCTGAAGCTTTCTTT	CASSAGQGDAEAFF	TRBD1	-	TRBV6-4	TRBJ1-1
TGTGCCAGCAGTTGGGTCAACACTGAAGCTTTCTTT	CASSWVNTEAFF	-	-	TRBV28	TRBJ1-1
TGTGCCTGGAAGATCCACATAGGGGGAAAACTGTTTTTT	CAWKIHIGGKLFF	-	-	TRBV30	TRBJ1-4
TGTGCCAGCAGCTTAGCAAGAGTCGGGCAGGGTCGAGACACCATATATTTT	CASSLARVGQGRDTIYF	-	-	TRBV7-2	TRBJ1-3
TGCGCCAGCAGCTTACGGGACAGGGACAGCTACGAGCAGTACTTC	CASSLRDRDSYEQYF	TRBD1	-	TRBV5-1	TRBJ2-7
TGTGCCAGCAGTTTGCGGGGAACCGGGGAGCTGTTTTTT	CASSLRGTGELFF	-	-	TRBV28	TRBJ2-2
TGTGCCTGGAGTCCCCCCGGTGTACAGGGGAGCGGGACCCAGTACTTC	CAWSPPGVQGSGTQYF	TRBD1	-	TRBV30	TRBJ2-5
TGCGCCAGCAACCCAGGACAAGCCGACCTCTATGGCTACACCTTC	CASNPGQADLYGYTF	-	-	TRBV5-1	TRBJ1-2
TGCAGCGTTGTAGGGGACGATGGCTACACCTTC	CSVVGDDGYTF	-	-	TRBV29-1	TRBJ1-2
TGCGCCAGCAGCTTGTTGATAGGGAACTATGGCTACACCTTC	CASSLLIGNYGYTF	-	-	TRBV5-1	TRBJ1-2
TGTGCCAGCGGTAGCGGGCCCTCGTATGAGCAGTTCTTC	CASGSGPSYEQFF	TRBD2	-	TRBV6-1	TRBJ2-1
TGTGCCAGCAGTTTCCGTTTTCGGGACAGGACCCTTAAAGAGCAGTACTTC	CASSFRFRDRTLKEQYF	TRBD1	-	TRBV28	TRBJ2-7
TGTGCCACCAGCAGAGATCTGGCAGGGGGTGGAGGCTACACCTTC	CATSRDLAGGGGYTF	TRBD1	-	TRBV15	TRBJ1-2
TGTGCCAGCAGCTTATTACTAGCGGGAGGTGTGTACGAGCAGTACTTC	CASSLLLAGGVYEQYF	TRBD2	-	TRBV11-2	TRBJ2-7
TGTGCCAGCAGCTTAAAGACAGGGATGAACACCGGGGAGCTGTTTTTT	CASSLKTGMNTGELFF	TRBD1	few	TRBV7-3	TRBJ2-2
TGTGCCAGTTCCAGCTACAATGAGCAGTTCTTC	CASSSYNEQFF	-	-	TRBV28	TRBJ2-1
TGCGCCAGCAGCCTAGGCCAACAAGAGACCCAGTACTTC	CASSLGQQETQYF	-	-	TRBV4-1	TRBJ2-5
TGTGCCAGCAGCCCCCTCACAGGGGACCGCCGGGACTATGGCTACACCTTC	CASSPLTGDRRDYGYTF	TRBD1	-	TRBV14	TRBJ1-2
TGTGCCAGCAGTCCAGGACAGGGCGTGCGAGAGCAGTTCTTC	CASSPGQGVREQFF	TRBD1	-	TRBV6-5	TRBJ2-1
TGCGCCACCGGACTATCTCGGGACAGCTCCTACAATGAGCAGTTCTTC	CATGLSRDSSYNEQFF	-	-	TRBV10-1	TRBJ2-1
TGTGCCAGCAGCCACACATCCGCCGCAACTAATGAAAAACTGTTTTTT	CASSHTSAATNEKLFF	-	-	TRBV7-9	TRBJ1-4
TGTGCCAGCAGACCTCGGGCGTTTGGCGAGCAGTACTTC	CASRPRAFGEQYF	-	-	TRBV6-1	TRBJ2-7
TGTGCCAGCAGCCCCTATAAGGGGCAGATCAACTACGAGCAGTACTTC	CASSPYKGQINYEQYF	-	-	TRBV7-8	TRBJ2-7
TGCGCCAGCAGCCCTCGTGGGGGGTCAGAGGAGAAGACCCAGTACTTC	CASSPRGGSEEKTQYF	-	-	TRBV5-1	TRBJ2-5
TGTGCCAGCAGTGATACAGGGGGAAGAGCCGGGGAGCTGTTTTTT	CASSDTGGRAGELFF	TRBD1	-	TRBV6-1	TRBJ2-2
TGCGCCAGCAGCCTCAAGGTTGGCTCTACATTGGGGGATGAGCAGTTCTTC	CASSLKVGSTLGDEQFF	-	-	TRBV5-1	TRBJ2-1
TGTGCCAGCAGCTTAGCGGGAGGGGGTGAGCAGTTCTTC	CASSLAGGGEQFF	-	-	TRBV7-9	TRBJ2-1
TGTGCCAGCAGCTTGCGGGGCGTACTTCGCGAGCAGTACTTC	CASSLRGVLREQYF	-	-	TRBV5-6	TRBJ2-7
TGTGCCAGCAGCCCCAACTACAGGCACTCCTACGAGCAGTACTTC	CASSPNYRHSYEQYF	-	-	TRBV9	TRBJ2-7
TGCGCCAGCAGCGCCCGGGGGGGATCTACCAATGAGCAGTTCTTC	CASSARGGSTNEQFF	TRBD2	-	TRBV4-3	TRBJ2-1
TGCGCCAGCAGCTTGGGACTAGCGGCCTCCTACGAGCAGTACTTC	CASSLGLAASYEQYF	TRBD2	few	TRBV5-1	TRBJ2-7
TGTGCCAGCGGTAGGATAGGAAATTACGAGCAGTACTTC	CASGRIGNYEQYF	-	-	TRBV14	TRBJ2-7
TGTGCCAGCAGCCAGGGACAGCTAGAGACCCAGTACTTC	CASSQGQLETQYF	TRBD1	once	TRBV7-3	TRBJ2-5
TGTGCCTGGAGTCGCAGCAGGGTATCCTACAATGAGCAGTTCTTC	CAWSRSRVSYNEQFF	-	-	TRBV30	TRBJ2-1
TGTGCCAGCAGCCCGCGAGATCAAGAGACCCAGTACTTC	CASSPRDQETQYF	-	-	TRBV7-9	TRBJ2-5
TGTGCCAGCAGCCGGGGACAGGGAGCCGATGGCTACACCTTC	CASSRGQGADGYTF	TRBD1	-	TRBV7-9	TRBJ1-2
TGTGCCAGCAGCGTAGCCCCACGGAATGAGGATACGCAGTATTTT	CASSVAPRNEDTQYF	-	-	TRBV9	TRBJ2-3
TGTGCCAGCAGGGGGAGTTCAGATACGCAGTATTTT	CASRGSSDTQYF	-	-	TRBV9	TRBJ2-3
TGTGCCAGCAAAGAGACCGGGGAGCTGTTTTTT	CASKETGELFF	-	-	TRBV28	TRBJ2-2
TGTGCCAGCAGCTTAGCGGTAGCGGGAGGCCTCCATGAGCAGTTCTTC	CASSLAVAGGLHEQFF	TRBD2	-	TRBV7-2	TRBJ2-1
TGTGCCTGGAGTGTAGCGGGACTAGCGGGAGGGCCGGGAGAGACCCAGTACTTC	CAWSVAGLAGGPGETQYF	TRBD2	-	TRBV30	TRBJ2-5
TGCAGTGCTTCGGTGAGCACTGAAGCTTTCTTT	CSASVSTEAFF	-	-	TRBV20-1	TRBJ1-1
TGTGCCAGCAGCCCACAGGGGGCGTCCTACGAGCAGTACTTC	CASSPQGASYEQYF	TRBD1	once	TRBV9	TRBJ2-7
TGCAGCGTTGGAGCGGGGCTTGGGTACGAGCAGTACTTC	CSVGAGLGYEQYF	TRBD2	-	TRBV29-1	TRBJ2-7
TGTGCCAGCAGTTACTTCGGGCAGTGGAGCTACACCTTC	CASSYFGQWSYTF	-	few	TRBV6-5	TRBJ1-2
TGTGCCAGCAGCCCCCTAGCGGGAGGGCCAAACAATGAGCAGTTCTTC	CASSPLAGGPNNEQFF	TRBD2	-	TRBV7-8	TRBJ2-1
TGTGCCAGCAGCTTAAGAGTCGCGGGAGGGCCTAGTTACGAGCAGTACTTC	CASSLRVAGGPSYEQYF	TRBD2	-	TRBV7-2	TRBJ2-7
TGTGCCAGCAGCTTTTCAGGGGGCGCCGGGCAGCCCCAGCATTTT	CASSFSGGAGQPQHF	TRBD1	-	TRBV5-6	TRBJ1-5
TGTGCCAGCAGTGCCCGGCTAGCGGCTGTCTACAATGAGCAGTTCTTC	CASSARLAAVYNEQFF	TRBD2	-	TRBV28	TRBJ2-1
TGCGCCAGCAGCCAAGTCAGTTCAACTAATGAAAAACTGTTTTTT	CASSQVSSTNEKLFF	-	-	TRBV4-1	TRBJ1-4
TGTGCCAGCGGCCTCGGGAGTGCCCCAGATACGCAGTATTTT	CASGLGSAPDTQYF	-	-	TRBV9	TRBJ2-3
TGTGCCAGCAGCATTCCGGGACAGGGGAACGGGGAGCAGTACTTC	CASSIPGQGNGEQYF	TRBD1	-	TRBV5-8	TRBJ2-7
TGTGCCAGCAGCTCAGGGGTTAGTGGCACAGATACGCAGTATTTT	CASSSGVSGTDTQYF	-	once	TRBV7-9	TRBJ2-3
TGTGCCAGCTCACCCTCAGGGGACTCTGGAAACACCATATATTTT	CASSPSGDSGNTIYF	-	-	TRBV18	TRBJ1-3
TGTGCCTGGAGTCGGGACAGGGTCAAATCACCCCTCCACTTT	CAWSRDRVKSPLHF	TRBD1	-	TRBV30	TRBJ1-6